This T cell receptor (beta chain) was captured in a study of response to subunit inactivated influenza vaccine (dated by TCRdb to 2017 to 2018). With respect to the entire study: Deep quantitative T cell receptor repertoire profiling was used in the study to track responses to a trivalent subunit inactivated influenza vaccine.

Preparation of the library involved RT-PCR. The sequencing machine was an Illumina HiSeq 2500. The raw public reads went through TCRdb reprocessing: fastp at Q25, MiXCR clone calling, in-frame beta chains kept. Identical CDR3 proteins give one entry, which carries the most common genes and DNA. For this sample there are around 200,000 distinct CDR3 sequences; about a tenth appear just once. Approximately 11% of the sample is in the top ten clones. At least ten counts were recorded for this clonotype. Its binding antigen is unknown. No quality values exist for individual bases; no much larger clone is one base distant. The investigation overall reported the following: It was suggested by the authors that each seasonal influenza vaccination may recruit only a limited number of new T cells.

The CDR3 sequence holds 12 residues, the cysteine and phenylalanine included. The entry retains the CDR3 DNA only, 36 bases that are in frame from base 1. Trimming removed 1 base from V and 2 bases from J, leaving 6 bases between the germline ends. The germline V gene (reference sequence) supplies CDR1 DFQATT and CDR2 SNEGSKA. The starting material was non-naive T cells sorted from PBMCs, obtained on the day of vaccination. According to the study, the label for this sample's cell subset or site signals: memory T cell fraction. This receptor chain uses TRBV20-1 and TRBJ2-7, with the D gene too uncertain to name. The source of this sequence is a man in his fifties or sixties who received an inactivated influenza vaccine. Donor details come from another sample of the same person, matched by shared clones. The CDR3 region has the sequence CSARVGAYEQYF. At the DNA level, the sequence is TGCAGTGCTAGAGTTGGGGCCTACGAGCAGTACTTC.